This T cell receptor (beta chain) was sequenced for a study of cytotoxic CD8 clonotypes in ibrutinib-treated CLL. The CDR3 spans 15 residues. CDR1 and CDR2 from the germline V gene are ENHRY and SYGVKD. V lost 8 bases and J lost 6; bases outside the gene matches: 16. Findings and caveats of the study: Baseline levels of clonality went above those of age-matched healthy donors and moved with circulating CD8+ T-cell counts.

For this clone: Its matching antigen is unknown.

This table comes from immunoSEQ multiplex PCR, and its TCRdb copy is limited to in-frame clones, with some not included. Among about 130,000 clones listed, about 80% were seen once. Sequencing used PBMCs, obtained after 12 months of ibrutinib treatment. The source is a human donor with chronic lymphocytic leukemia. The rearrangement uses TRBV10-3 and TRBJ2-7; 7 bases fit TRBD2. The CDR3 DNA reads as TGTGCCATCCGAATTGGGGCGGGAGAATCCGGCGAGCAGTACTTC. Its protein product is CAIRIGAGESGEQYF.